A selection of T cell receptor beta chains follows, all from one sample in a study of T-cell reconstitution after alpha-beta-depleted transplantation in children. TCRdb itself ran the PCR reads through MiXCR, one entry per CDR3 protein. The repertoire includes almost 400,000 distinct CDR3 sequences, about 20% of them detected once, and 3.5% to 4% sits in the top ten. The sequences come from PBMCs from the stem cell graft donor, collected from the stem cell graft. The receptors stem from a human donor who donated a stem cell graft to a child with acute myeloid leukemia. CDR3s include the opening cysteine and the closing phenylalanine or tryptophan. A D gene is named only where the DNA matches it firmly. Expanded clones get a size class; other rows say once, few or many, or leave the size out.

J gene: TRBJ2-7
clone size: few
V gene: TRBV12-3/TRBV12-4
D gene: TRBD2
CDR3 DNA: TGTGCCAGCAGCCCCACGGGACTAGCGGGAGGAGAGCAGTACTTC
CDR3 protein: CASSPTGLAGGEQYF

J gene: TRBJ2-2
clone size: -
V gene: TRBV29-1
D gene: TRBD1
CDR3 DNA: TGCAGCGTTCTCGGGACAGGAGGATCAGGGACCGGGGAGCTGTTTTTT
CDR3 protein: CSVLGTGGSGTGELFF

J gene: TRBJ2-3
clone size: -
V gene: TRBV20-1
D gene: -
CDR3 DNA: TGCAGTGCTAGACTTTTACCGGATACGCAGTATTTT
CDR3 protein: CSARLLPDTQYF

J gene: TRBJ2-7
clone size: many
V gene: TRBV20-1
D gene: -
CDR3 DNA: TGCAGTGCTTACCCCAGCGCCTACGAGCAGTACTTC
CDR3 protein: CSAYPSAYEQYF

J gene: TRBJ2-7
clone size: -
V gene: TRBV20-1
D gene: TRBD1
CDR3 DNA: TGCAGTGCTAGAGATGGACAGGGAGGTCCCACCGAGCAGTACTTC
CDR3 protein: CSARDGQGGPTEQYF

J gene: TRBJ2-7
clone size: -
V gene: TRBV7-3
D gene: -
CDR3 DNA: TGTGCCAGCAGCCTAACCGGGACTTCTATAGACCCCTCCTACGAGCAGTACTTC
CDR3 protein: CASSLTGTSIDPSYEQYF

J gene: TRBJ2-3
clone size: many
V gene: TRBV27
D gene: -
CDR3 DNA: TGTGCCAGCAGCCTAGAGGCGATAACAGATACGCAGTATTTT
CDR3 protein: CASSLEAITDTQYF

J gene: TRBJ2-7
clone size: -
V gene: TRBV20-1
D gene: -
CDR3 DNA: TGCAGTGCTCGGACCGGGATGCGCGAGCAGTACTTC
CDR3 protein: CSARTGMREQYF

J gene: TRBJ2-2
clone size: -
V gene: TRBV10-2
D gene: TRBD1
CDR3 DNA: TGCGCCAGCAGGTTGGACAGGGCGAACACCGGGGAGCTGTTTTTT
CDR3 protein: CASRLDRANTGELFF

J gene: TRBJ2-3
clone size: -
V gene: TRBV7-9
D gene: -
CDR3 DNA: TGTGCCAGCCTGGGCTGGTCAGACAAAGACTCAGATACGCAGTATTTT
CDR3 protein: CASLGWSDKDSDTQYF

J gene: TRBJ2-2
clone size: few
V gene: TRBV9
D gene: -
CDR3 DNA: TGTGCCAGCAGCCTTAGGAGCGGGGAGCTGTTTTTT
CDR3 protein: CASSLRSGELFF

J gene: TRBJ1-4
clone size: few
V gene: TRBV7-2
D gene: -
CDR3 DNA: -
CDR3 protein: CASWTSPSTGLMKNCFF

J gene: TRBJ2-3
clone size: few
V gene: TRBV10-3
D gene: TRBD2
CDR3 DNA: TGTGCCATCAGCGTAGTAGCGGGAGCTACAGATACGCAGTATTTT
CDR3 protein: CAISVVAGATDTQYF

J gene: TRBJ2-5
clone size: many
V gene: TRBV5-1
D gene: TRBD2
CDR3 DNA: TGCGCCAGCAGCTTGGGACTAGCGGGAGGGCCGGAGACCCAGTACTTC
CDR3 protein: CASSLGLAGGPETQYF

J gene: TRBJ2-2
clone size: -
V gene: TRBV3-1
D gene: -
CDR3 DNA: TGTGCCAGCAGCCATTTGCGGAGGAGCGGGGAGCTGTTTTTT
CDR3 protein: CASSHLRRSGELFF

J gene: TRBJ2-7
clone size: -
V gene: TRBV7-3
D gene: -
CDR3 DNA: TGTGCCAGCAGCTTTAAGGCAGGGCCGTCCTACGAGCAGTACTTC
CDR3 protein: CASSFKAGPSYEQYF

J gene: TRBJ2-1
clone size: -
V gene: TRBV10-3
D gene: TRBD2
CDR3 DNA: TGTGCCATCAGGCCCAACGGGGGGGGAAACAATGAGCAGTTCTTC
CDR3 protein: CAIRPNGGGNNEQFF

J gene: TRBJ2-5
clone size: -
V gene: TRBV6-2/TRBV6-3
D gene: -
CDR3 DNA: TGTGCCAGCAGTCTCTATATCCGGGAGACCCAGTACTTC
CDR3 protein: CASSLYIRETQYF

J gene: TRBJ2-5
clone size: many
V gene: TRBV20-1
D gene: TRBD2
CDR3 DNA: TGCAGTGCTAGAGCCCCGGGAGGAGAAGAGACCCAGTACTTC
CDR3 protein: CSARAPGGEETQYF

J gene: TRBJ2-7
clone size: -
V gene: TRBV3-1
D gene: -
CDR3 DNA: TGTGCCAGCAGCCAAGAATTTGGGTTGAACTACGAGCAGTACTTC
CDR3 protein: CASSQEFGLNYEQYF

J gene: TRBJ2-7
clone size: -
V gene: TRBV28
D gene: TRBD2
CDR3 DNA: TGTGCCAGCAGTCCCCCGGGGGGTGTGGAGAATTACGAGCAGTACTTC
CDR3 protein: CASSPPGGVENYEQYF

J gene: TRBJ2-6
clone size: -
V gene: TRBV27
D gene: -
CDR3 DNA: TGTGCCAGCAGTTTATGGGCAGGGGCTGGGGCCAACGTCCTGACTTTC
CDR3 protein: CASSLWAGAGANVLTF

J gene: TRBJ2-7
clone size: -
V gene: TRBV7-3
D gene: -
CDR3 DNA: TGTGCCAGCAGCATCGACAAAGCGTATACCTACGAGCAGTACTTC
CDR3 protein: CASSIDKAYTYEQYF

J gene: TRBJ2-5
clone size: -
V gene: TRBV28
D gene: -
CDR3 DNA: TGTGCCAGCAGTTTTACAGGGAGTGGCGAGACCCAGTACTTC
CDR3 protein: CASSFTGSGETQYF

J gene: TRBJ2-7
clone size: -
V gene: TRBV28
D gene: TRBD1
CDR3 DNA: TGTGCCAGCAGCTCAGACAGGGCCCCGCCCTACGAGCAGTACTTC
CDR3 protein: CASSSDRAPPYEQYF

J gene: TRBJ1-1
clone size: many
V gene: TRBV29-1
D gene: -
CDR3 DNA: TGCAGCGCCGAGCCTGTTTCAGACACTGAAGCTTTCTTT
CDR3 protein: CSAEPVSDTEAFF

J gene: TRBJ2-7
clone size: many
V gene: TRBV6-5
D gene: -
CDR3 DNA: TGTGCCAGCAGTTACCTCGAACAGGGCGGCGAGCAGTACTTC
CDR3 protein: CASSYLEQGGEQYF

J gene: TRBJ2-7
clone size: few
V gene: TRBV28
D gene: TRBD1
CDR3 DNA: TGTGCCAGCAGTCCCGCGGACAGGGCCTACGAGCAGTACTTC
CDR3 protein: CASSPADRAYEQYF

J gene: TRBJ2-7
clone size: -
V gene: TRBV6-5
D gene: -
CDR3 DNA: TGTGCCAGCAGTTACGACGGGAGCTTTTCCGAGCAGTACTTC
CDR3 protein: CASSYDGSFSEQYF

J gene: TRBJ2-3
clone size: -
V gene: TRBV5-1
D gene: TRBD1
CDR3 DNA: TGCGCCAGCAGCGATGACAGGGACACAGATACGCAGTATTTT
CDR3 protein: CASSDDRDTDTQYF

J gene: TRBJ1-1
clone size: once
V gene: TRBV29-1
D gene: -
CDR3 DNA: TGCAGCGTTGAAGTACCGATCCCCGCGACACACCACACTGAAGCTTTCTTT
CDR3 protein: CSVEVPIPATHHTEAFF

J gene: TRBJ2-5
clone size: -
V gene: TRBV29-1
D gene: TRBD1
CDR3 DNA: TGCAGCGTTGAGACAGGGGGCGCAGCCCAGTACTTC
CDR3 protein: CSVETGGAAQYF